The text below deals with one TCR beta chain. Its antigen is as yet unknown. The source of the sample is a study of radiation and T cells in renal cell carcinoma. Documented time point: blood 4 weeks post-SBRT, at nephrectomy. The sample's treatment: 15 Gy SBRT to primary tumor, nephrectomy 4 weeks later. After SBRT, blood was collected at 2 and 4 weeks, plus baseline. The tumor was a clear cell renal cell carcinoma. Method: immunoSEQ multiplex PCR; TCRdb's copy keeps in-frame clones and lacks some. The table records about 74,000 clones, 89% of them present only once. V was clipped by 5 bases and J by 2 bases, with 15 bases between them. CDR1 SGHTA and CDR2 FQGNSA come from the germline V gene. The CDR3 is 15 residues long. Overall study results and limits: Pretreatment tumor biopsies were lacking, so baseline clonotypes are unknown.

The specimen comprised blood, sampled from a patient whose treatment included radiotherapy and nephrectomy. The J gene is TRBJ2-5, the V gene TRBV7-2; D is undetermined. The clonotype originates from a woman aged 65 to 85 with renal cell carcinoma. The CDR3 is CASSPEGTAQETQYF. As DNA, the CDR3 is TGTGCCAGCAGCCCCGAAGGTACAGCGCAAGAGACCCAGTACTTC. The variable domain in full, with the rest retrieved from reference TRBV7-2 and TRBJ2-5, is GAGVSQSPSNKVTEKGKDVELRCDPISGHTALYWYRQSLGQGLEFLIYFQGNSAPDKSGLPSDRFSAERTGGSVSTLTIQRTQQEDSAVYLCASSPEGTAQETQYFGPGTRLLVL.